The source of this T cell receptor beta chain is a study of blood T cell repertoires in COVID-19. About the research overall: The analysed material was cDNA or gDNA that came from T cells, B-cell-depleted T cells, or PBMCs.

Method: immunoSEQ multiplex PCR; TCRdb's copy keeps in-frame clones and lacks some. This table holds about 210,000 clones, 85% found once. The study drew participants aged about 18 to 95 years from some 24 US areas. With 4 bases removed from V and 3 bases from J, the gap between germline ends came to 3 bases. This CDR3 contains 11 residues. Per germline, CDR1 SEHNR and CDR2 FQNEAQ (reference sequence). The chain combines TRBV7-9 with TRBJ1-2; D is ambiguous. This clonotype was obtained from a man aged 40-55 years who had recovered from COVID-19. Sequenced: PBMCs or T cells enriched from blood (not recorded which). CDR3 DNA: TGTGCCAGCAGCTCAGACTATGGCTACACCTTC. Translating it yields CASSSDYGYTF.